This T cell receptor (beta chain) was found in a study of T cell responses to AZD1222 COVID-19 vaccine. Findings and limits, study-wide: Variant regions that are unmutated are reportedly the target of nearly half of spike-specific TCRs. Vaccine-associated CD4 TCRs spanned spike, dominant at 160-218 and 743-854.

This clone is a singleton in its sample. As yet, its antigen is unknown. The repertoire was sequenced with immunoSEQ multiplex PCR; TCRdb's copy has only in-frame clones and lacks some. This table has tens of thousands of clones, about nine tenths appearing once. The J segment lost 2 bases and the V segment lost 1 base, leaving 12 bases of the junction unmatched. The CDR3 is 19 residues long. Germline V gene sequence: CDR1 MGHRA, CDR2 YSYEKL. Specimen: peripheral blood, collected on day 0 of AZD1222 vaccination. The V gene is TRBV4-1, the J gene TRBJ1-3; the match to TRBD1 covers 9 bases. The source of this sequence is an adult in good health. CDR3 DNA: TGCGCCAGCAGCCAAGGAGATCCGGGACAGGGTGTGACTGGAAACACCATATATTTT. Translation: CASSQGDPGQGVTGNTIYF.